The 5 T cell receptor beta chains given below trace back to one sample, sequenced in a study of blood T cells in healthy people across ages. Primers used in a second PCR of about 6 to 11 cycles were a sample-barcoded 5' primer and a J-beta primer mix. Each CDR3 protein gets one entry after TCRdb re-called the 5' RACE reads with MiXCR. The sample lists hundreds of thousands of distinct CDR3 sequences, roughly 25% occurring once. In addition, the sample was reused for a study of T cells of mothers and their children.

The sequencing input was blood. The receptor set was obtained from a boy younger than 18 in good health.

V gene TRBV10-3 combines with J gene TRBJ1-1, with a tentative D call TRBD1 (6 bases). The CDR3 has 13 residues. Deletions cut 10 bases from V and 5 bases from J, with 17 bases between. Germline CDR1 ENHRY, CDR2 SYGVKD. In DNA, the CDR3 is TGTGCCACCATTGGACAGTACAAGACTGAAGCTTTCTTT. It translates to CATIGQYKTEAFF.

This chain joins TRBV18 and TRBJ2-5; D call uncertain. The CDR3 has 14 residues. Trimming shortened V by 3 bases and J by 5 bases, and 13 bases separated the two germline ends. Germline assignment: CDR1 KGHSH and CDR2 LQKENI. CDR3 in amino acids: CASSPADTGETQYF. In DNA form, the CDR3 reads TGTGCCAGCTCACCGGCTGATACTGGCGAGACCCAGTACTTC.

This clonotype has more than one count but fewer than ten. The chain uses TRBV29-1 and TRBJ2-2; the D is unclear. The CDR3 consists of 13 residues. Deletions cut 6 bases from V and 6 bases from J, with 14 bases between. Germline-derived CDR1 and CDR2 are SQVTM and ANQGSEA. DNA of the CDR3: TGCAGCGTCCAGTCCGGCGGTTCCGGGGAGCTGTTTTTT. Its protein product is CSVQSGGSGELFF.

This clonotype occurred a few times. This chain connects TRBV7-9 to TRBJ2-5, with 10 bases fitting TRBD1. The DNA matches TRBJ2-1 better at its end, which makes the J call doubtful. CDR3 length: 16 amino acids. Per germline, CDR1 SEHNR and CDR2 FQNEAQ (reference sequence). CDR3 nucleotide sequence: TGTGCCAGCAGCTTAAGGACAGGGGGTTGGAACAATGAGCAGTTCTTC. This translates into CASSLRTGGWNNEQFF.

This clonotype has a handful of counts. The chain recombines TRBV7-9 with TRBJ2-7; D remains unclear. CDR1 SEHNR and CDR2 FQNEAQ come from the germline V gene (reference sequence). V shed 2 bases and J shed 3 bases, with 14 bases lying between them. This CDR3 region has 15 residues. This chain's CDR3 is CASSLRSAEGYEQYF. The CDR3 nucleotides are TGTGCCAGCAGCTTAAGGTCGGCGGAAGGCTACGAGCAGTACTTC.